A selection of T cell receptor beta chains follows, all from one sample in a study of blood T cell repertoires in COVID-19. Only in-frame clones appear in the TCRdb table, and some are missing; sequencing was by immunoSEQ multiplex PCR. The data contain fewer than 250,000 clones, around 81% of them singletons. Sequenced sample: peripheral blood. These receptors came from a woman aged 60-75 years with active or convalescent COVID-19. Both conserved end residues are part of each CDR3. The D gene is left open where the match is weak. The size entry is marked missing in some rows and otherwise reads once, few, many or a size class.

>-|TRBV3-1/TRBV3-2|-|TRBJ1-1
TGTGCCAGCAGCCAAGATCCTGGGGGCGACGCTTTCTTT
CASSQDPGGDAFF
>-|TRBV5-5|-|TRBJ1-2
TGTGCCAGCAGCTACCCGACAGGAAACTATGGCTACACCTTC
CASSYPTGNYGYTF
>-|TRBV25-1|-|TRBJ2-7
TGTGCCAGCAGATCCGGGACTCCCCCGACCGAGCAGTACTTC
CASRSGTPPTEQYF
>-|TRBV30|-|TRBJ2-3
TGTGCCTGGAGCCAACTGGGTCCGCGGGATACGCAGTATTTT
CAWSQLGPRDTQYF
>-|TRBV2|-|TRBJ1-4
TGTGCCAGCAAGCCCGGGGATAGGAGTGAAAAACTGTTTTTT
CASKPGDRSEKLFF
>-|TRBV28|-|TRBJ1-2
TGTGCCAGCAGCCCAGCAGGGGAGCTGTATGGCTACACCTTC
CASSPAGELYGYTF
>-|TRBV7-8|-|TRBJ2-7
TGTGCCAGCAGCTCTAGCCAGGGGGGTGCATACGAGCAGTACTTC
CASSSSQGGAYEQYF
>-|TRBV5-4|-|TRBJ1-2
TGTGCCAGCAGCCGATCGGGACAAAACTATGGCTACACCTTC
CASSRSGQNYGYTF
>-|TRBV15|-|TRBJ2-5
TGTGCCACCAGAGAAGGGGGTGGGGAGACCCAGTACTTC
CATREGGGETQYF
>-|TRBV5-4|TRBD2|TRBJ2-1
TGTGCCAGCAGCGGTGGGCTAGCGGGAGCCCCCTACAATGAGCAGTTCTTC
CASSGGLAGAPYNEQFF
>-|TRBV29-1|-|TRBJ2-7
TGCAGCGTTGAAGACAGCTACGAGCAGTACTTC
CSVEDSYEQYF
>-|TRBV28|-|TRBJ1-2
TGTGCCAGCAGTTTAGCCCGGGAGGGCTACACCTTC
CASSLAREGYTF
>-|TRBV24-1|-|TRBJ1-2
TGTGCCACCAGTGAACGATACAGGGACGGCTACACCTTC
CATSERYRDGYTF
>-|TRBV7-3|-|TRBJ1-6
TGTGCCAGCAGCAGGTGGATCATGGGGGGGGTAGATTCACCCCTCCACTTT
CASSRWIMGGVDSPLHF
>-|TRBV5-6|-|TRBJ1-1
TGTGCCAGCAGCGTGACAGCATTCAACACTGAAGCTTTCTTT
CASSVTAFNTEAFF
>-|TRBV28|-|TRBJ1-1
TGTGCCAGCAGTTCCGACGGAGGGTCCCCGAACACTGAAGCTTTCTTT
CASSSDGGSPNTEAFF
>-|TRBV7-2|TRBD2|TRBJ2-2
TGTGCCAGCAGGGGGACTAGCGGGAGGGCCGGGGAGCTGTTTTTT
CASRGTSGRAGELFF
>-|TRBV19|-|TRBJ1-5
TGTGCCAGTAGTATTGCTCAGGGAATAGGACAGCCCCAGCATTTT
CASSIAQGIGQPQHF
>-|TRBV27|-|TRBJ1-2
TGTGCCAGCAGACCCCAGGGTCGTGGAGGCTACACCTTC
CASRPQGRGGYTF
>-|TRBV10-1|-|TRBJ2-3
TGCGCCAGCAGTGAGGGGCCCGGGGAATTGGCCACAGATACGCAGTATTTT
CASSEGPGELATDTQYF
>-|TRBV5-8|-|TRBJ1-1
TGTGCCAGCAGCTTGGCCAAGGGGCACACTGAAGCTTTCTTT
CASSLAKGHTEAFF
>-|TRBV14|-|TRBJ2-1
TGTGCCAGCAGCCAAAACAGGGAGGGTAGTGAGCAGTTCTTC
CASSQNREGSEQFF
>-|TRBV7-2|TRBD2|TRBJ2-3
TGTGCCAGCAGCTTAGCGGGGGGGAGGACAGATACGCAGTATTTT
CASSLAGGRTDTQYF
>-|TRBV6-5|TRBD1|TRBJ2-5
TGTGCCAGCAGTTACGGGGACCTTCGGGACAGCGAGACCCAGTACTTC
CASSYGDLRDSETQYF
>-|TRBV28|TRBD1|TRBJ1-2
TGTGCCAGCAGTTCGGGACAGGTCTATGGCTACACCTTC
CASSSGQVYGYTF
>few|TRBV5-1|-|TRBJ1-1
TGCGCCAGCAGCTTGAGGGACTCAAAGAACACTGAAGCTTTCTTT
CASSLRDSKNTEAFF
>-|TRBV6-6|TRBD2|TRBJ2-3
TGTGCCAGCAGTTACGACAGCGCGGGAGCAGATACGCAGTATTTT
CASSYDSAGADTQYF
>-|TRBV18|TRBD1|TRBJ1-1
TGTGCCAGCCGGCAGGGGGACACTGAAGCTTTCTTT
CASRQGDTEAFF
>-|TRBV28|TRBD1|TRBJ1-5
TGTGCCAGCAGCATATCAGGGGGCGACGGCAATCAGCCCCAGCATTTT
CASSISGGDGNQPQHF
>-|TRBV5-8|TRBD2|TRBJ2-2
TGTGCCAGCAGCGCCCGACTAGCGGGGGCCGGGGAGCTGTTTTTT
CASSARLAGAGELFF
>-|TRBV18|-|TRBJ1-5
TGTGCCAGCTCACCACGGGCAGGGGATCAGCCCCAGCATTTT
CASSPRAGDQPQHF
>once|TRBV14|TRBD2|TRBJ2-5
TGTGCCAGCAGCCAATTCGGACGGGGGGAAGAGACCCAGTACTTC
CASSQFGRGEETQYF
>-|TRBV3-1/TRBV3-2|-|TRBJ1-4
TGTGCCAGCAGTCTCAGGTTCACTAATGAAAAACTGTTTTTT
CASSLRFTNEKLFF
>-|TRBV3-1/TRBV3-2|TRBD1|TRBJ1-2
TGTGCCAGCAGCCAAGGGAGGGGGCTTAGTACCTACACCTTC
CASSQGRGLSTYTF